This T cell receptor beta chain was sequenced during a study of T-cell reconstitution after alpha-beta-depleted transplantation in children. V gave up 5 bases and J gave up 5 bases, with 11 bases separating them. Per germline, CDR1 SEHNR and CDR2 FQNEAQ (reference sequence). The CDR3 loop spans 13 amino acids. Molecular barcoding with unique molecular identifiers was used for the TCRbeta library. MiXCR, applied by TCRdb to the PCR reads, yields one record per CDR3 protein. The table includes about 580,000 distinct CDR3 sequences, more than 20% detected once. Sample: PBMCs, mostly from graft donor cells, taken 360 days after TCRalphabeta/CD19-depleted stem cell transplant. This clonotype was obtained from a boy in the first two years of life who had a stem cell transplant for acute myeloid leukemia, so the T cells may come from the graft donor. This chain joins TRBV7-9 and TRBJ2-3; D remains unclear. The CDR3 nucleotides read TGTGCCAGCAGCCCTGATCCGGGAGATACGCAGTATTTT. This codes for CASSPDPGDTQYF.